The subject of this entry is one T cell receptor (beta chain). Its antigen remains unidentified. Trimming shortened V by 5 bases and J by 0 bases, and 7 bases separated the two germline ends. The CDR3 is 13 amino acids. Germline CDR1 MNHEY, CDR2 SVGEGT. The data originate from a study of blood T cells in healthy people across ages. General study points: Naive T cell percentage showed a strong correlation with the diversity of TCR beta.

With a J-beta primer mix and a sample-barcoded 5' primer, a second PCR ran 7 to 11 cycles. Each of the samples gave a minimum of 2.5 million paired-end reads that contained CDR3. TCRdb used MiXCR to reprocess the 5' RACE reads, holding one entry per CDR3 protein. The table has 600,000 to 800,000 distinct CDR3 sequences, around 20% seen once; the top ten hold approximately 3.6%. The material sequenced was blood. The chain has TRBV6-2 or TRBV6-3 and TRBJ1-1, with unresolved D. This TCR derives from a man between 65 and 80 years old in good health. The CDR3 region is CASSVSMNTEAFF. Written as DNA, the CDR3 is TGTGCCAGCAGTGTCAGTATGAACACTGAAGCTTTCTTT.